This T cell receptor (beta chain) was retrieved from a study of blood T cell repertoires in COVID-19. In the original workflow: Using reference gene primer amplification, nucleated cell counts were estimated. Assay used: immunoSEQ multiplex PCR; TCRdb lists only in-frame clones, some missing. The V and J calls and clone size were taken over from that table, and D and trimming were inferred from the DNA. This repertoire shows approximately 150,000 clones, about 87% found once; its top ten account for 1.6%. Trimming took 7 bases from V and 7 from J; bases not matched to a gene: 11. Germline values: CDR1 LNHDA, CDR2 SQIVND (reference sequence). The CDR3 contains 15 residues.

Sequencing was done on a sample of peripheral blood. The rearrangement links TRBV19 to TRBJ2-1, with 9 nucleotides matching TRBD2. This clonotype was sampled from a woman aged 45-65 years with acute or convalescent COVID-19. This CDR3 reads CASTRGTSPENEQFF. The CDR3 nucleotides are TGTGCCAGTACCCGAGGGACTAGCCCTGAAAATGAGCAGTTCTTC.